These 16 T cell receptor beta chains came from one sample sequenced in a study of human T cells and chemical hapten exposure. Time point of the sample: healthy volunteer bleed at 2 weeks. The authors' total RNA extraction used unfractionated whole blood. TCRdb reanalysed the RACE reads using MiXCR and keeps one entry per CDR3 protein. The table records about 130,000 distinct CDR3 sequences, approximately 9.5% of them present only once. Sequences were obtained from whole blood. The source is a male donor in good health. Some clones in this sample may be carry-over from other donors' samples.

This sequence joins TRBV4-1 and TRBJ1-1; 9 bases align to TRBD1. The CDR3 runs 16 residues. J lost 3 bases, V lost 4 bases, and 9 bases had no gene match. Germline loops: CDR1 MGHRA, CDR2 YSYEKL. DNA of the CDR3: TGCGCCAGCAGCCGGGGACAGGGTGGAATGTACACTGAAGCTTTCTTT. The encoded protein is CASSRGQGGMYTEAFF.

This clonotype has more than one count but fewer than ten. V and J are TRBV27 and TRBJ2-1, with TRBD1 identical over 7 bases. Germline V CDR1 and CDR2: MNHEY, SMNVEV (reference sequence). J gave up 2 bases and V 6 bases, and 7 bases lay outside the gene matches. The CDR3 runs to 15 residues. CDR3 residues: CASSNRGRAYNEQFF. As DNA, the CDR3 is TGTGCCAGCAGCAACAGGGGAAGGGCCTACAATGAGCAGTTCTTC.

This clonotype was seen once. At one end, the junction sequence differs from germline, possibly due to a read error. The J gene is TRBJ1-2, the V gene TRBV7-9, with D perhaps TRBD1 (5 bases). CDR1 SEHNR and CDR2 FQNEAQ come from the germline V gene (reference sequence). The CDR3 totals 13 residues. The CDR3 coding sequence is TGTGTCAGCAGCTTCCTGACAGCTATGGGCTACACCTTC. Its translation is CVSSFLTAMGYTF. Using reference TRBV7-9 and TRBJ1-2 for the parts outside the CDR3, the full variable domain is DTGVSQNPRHKITKRGQNVTFRCDPISEHNRLYWYRQTLGQGPEFLTYFQNEAQLEKSRLLSDRFSAERPKGSFSTLEIQRTEQGDSAMYLCVSSFLTAMGYTFGSGTRLTVV.

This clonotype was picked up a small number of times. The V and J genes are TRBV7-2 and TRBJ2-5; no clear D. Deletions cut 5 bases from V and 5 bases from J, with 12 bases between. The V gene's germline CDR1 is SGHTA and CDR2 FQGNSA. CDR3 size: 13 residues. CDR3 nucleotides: TGTGCCAGCAGCCCCCCGGGTCCCGAGACCCAGTACTTC. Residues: CASSPPGPETQYF. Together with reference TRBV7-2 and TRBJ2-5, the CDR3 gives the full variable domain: GAGVSQSPSNKVTEKGKDVELRCDPISGHTALYWYRQSLGQGLEFLIYFQGNSAPDKSGLPSDRFSAERTGGSVSTLTIQRTQQEDSAVYLCASSPPGPETQYFGPGTRLLVL.

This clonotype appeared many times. CDR3 DNA: TGCAGCGTTGTCCCCCTTAGACTAGCGAGCACAGATACGCAGTATTTT. The encoded protein is CSVVPLRLASTDTQYF. The chain uses TRBV29-1 and TRBJ2-3; the match to TRBD2 covers 8 bases. The V gene's germline CDR1 is SQVTM and CDR2 ANQGSEA. V lost 4 bases and J lost 0; bases outside the gene matches: 9. The CDR3 has 16 amino acids.

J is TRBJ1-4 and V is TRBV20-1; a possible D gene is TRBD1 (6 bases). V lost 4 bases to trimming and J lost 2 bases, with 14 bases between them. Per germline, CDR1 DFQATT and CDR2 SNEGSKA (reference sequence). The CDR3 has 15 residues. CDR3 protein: CSAKAPGGTNEKLFF. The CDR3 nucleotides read TGCAGTGCTAAGGCCCCCGGGGGCACTAATGAAAAACTGTTTTTT.

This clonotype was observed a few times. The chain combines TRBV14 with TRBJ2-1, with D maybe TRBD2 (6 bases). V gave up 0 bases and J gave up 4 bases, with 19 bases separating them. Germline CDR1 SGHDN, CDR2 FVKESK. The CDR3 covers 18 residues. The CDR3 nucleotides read TGTGCCAGCAGCCAAGACCGGGGTCGGCAGGGACTTTACAATGAGCAGTTCTTC. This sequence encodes CASSQDRGRQGLYNEQFF.

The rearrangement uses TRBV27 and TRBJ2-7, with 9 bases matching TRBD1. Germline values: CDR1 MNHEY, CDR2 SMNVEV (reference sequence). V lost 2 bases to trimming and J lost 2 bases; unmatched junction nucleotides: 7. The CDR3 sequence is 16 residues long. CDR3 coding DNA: TGTGCCAGCAGTTTAAGAGTGGGGACAGGGCCCTACGAGCAGTACTTC. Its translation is CASSLRVGTGPYEQYF.

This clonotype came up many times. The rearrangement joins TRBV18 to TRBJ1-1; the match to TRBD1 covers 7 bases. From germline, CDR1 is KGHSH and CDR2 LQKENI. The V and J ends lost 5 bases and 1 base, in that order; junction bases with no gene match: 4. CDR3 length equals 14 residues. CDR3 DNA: TGTGCCAGCTCAGCCCGGGACAGGAACACTGAAGCTTTCTTT. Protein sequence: CASSARDRNTEAFF. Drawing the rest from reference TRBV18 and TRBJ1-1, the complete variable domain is NAGVMQNPRHLVRRRGQEARLRCSPMKGHSHVYWYRQLPEEGLKFMVYLQKENIIDESGMPKERFSAEFPKEGPSILRIQQVVRGDSAAYFCASSARDRNTEAFFGQGTRLTVV.

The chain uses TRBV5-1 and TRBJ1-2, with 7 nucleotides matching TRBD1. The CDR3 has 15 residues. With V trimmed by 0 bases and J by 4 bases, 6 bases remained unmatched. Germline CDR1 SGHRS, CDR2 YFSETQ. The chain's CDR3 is CASSLGQGVSYGYTF. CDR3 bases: TGCGCCAGCAGCTTGGGACAGGGAGTGAGCTATGGCTACACCTTC. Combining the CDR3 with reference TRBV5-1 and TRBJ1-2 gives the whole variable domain KAGVTQTPRYLIKTRGQQVTLSCSPISGHRSVSWYQQTPGQGLQFLFEYFSETQRNKGNFPGRFSGRQFSNSRSEMNVSTLELGDSALYLCASSLGQGVSYGYTFGSGTRLTVV.

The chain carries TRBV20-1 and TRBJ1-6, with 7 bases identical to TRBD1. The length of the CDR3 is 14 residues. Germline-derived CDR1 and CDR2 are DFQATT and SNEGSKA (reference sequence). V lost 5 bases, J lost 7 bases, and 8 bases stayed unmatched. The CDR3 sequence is CSAPAGTENSPLHF. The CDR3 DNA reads TGCAGTGCTCCGGCCGGGACAGAGAATTCACCCCTCCACTTT.

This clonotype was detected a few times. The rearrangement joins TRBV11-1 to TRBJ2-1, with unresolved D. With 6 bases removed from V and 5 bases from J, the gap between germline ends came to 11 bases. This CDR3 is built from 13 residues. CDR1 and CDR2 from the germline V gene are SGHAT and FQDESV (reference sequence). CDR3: CASSSLGHNEQFF. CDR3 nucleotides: TGTGCCAGCAGTTCACTTGGACACAATGAGCAGTTCTTC.

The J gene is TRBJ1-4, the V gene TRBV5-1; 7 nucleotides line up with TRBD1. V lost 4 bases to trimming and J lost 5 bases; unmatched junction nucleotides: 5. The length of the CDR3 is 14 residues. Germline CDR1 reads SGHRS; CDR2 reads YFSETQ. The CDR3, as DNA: TGCGCCAGCAGCACTGGGACAGTGAATGAAAAACTGTTTTTT. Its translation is CASSTGTVNEKLFF.

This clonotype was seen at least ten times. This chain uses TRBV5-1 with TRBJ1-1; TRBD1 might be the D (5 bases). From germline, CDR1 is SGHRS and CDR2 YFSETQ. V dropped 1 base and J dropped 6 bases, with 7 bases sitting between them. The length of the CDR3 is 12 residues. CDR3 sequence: CASSLRGAEAFF. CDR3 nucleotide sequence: TGCGCCAGCAGCTTGCGGGGGGCTGAAGCTTTCTTT.

In nucleotides, the CDR3 is TGTGCCAGCAGTGAATCGGAGACAGGGGGCACAGATACGCAGTATTTT. Protein: CASSESETGGTDTQYF. The genes are TRBV6-1 and TRBJ2-3; 8 bases line up with TRBD1. There are 16 residues in the CDR3. Trimming cost V 2 bases and J 1 base; bases outside gene matches: 5. Germline CDR1 MNHNS, CDR2 SASEGT.

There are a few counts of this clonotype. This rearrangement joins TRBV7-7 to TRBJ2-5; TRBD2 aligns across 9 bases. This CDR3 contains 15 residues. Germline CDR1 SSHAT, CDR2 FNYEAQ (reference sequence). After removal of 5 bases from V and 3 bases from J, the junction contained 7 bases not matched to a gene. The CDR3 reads CASSLSGGLKETQYF. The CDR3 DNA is TGTGCCAGCAGCCTTAGCGGGGGACTAAAAGAGACCCAGTACTTC.